This T cell receptor beta chain was documented in a study of B cell selection in AIRE deficiency. Study-wide results and caveats: Only about 9.3% of over 3,000 shared Treg sequences were patient-specific; 31.6% healthy-specific.

The germline V gene encodes CDR1 SGHNT and CDR2 YENEEA. This CDR3 region has 15 residues. After removal of 5 bases from V and 5 bases from J, the junction contained 6 bases not matched to a gene. This clone was found once. The antigen remains unidentified. Conventional CD4 T cells were sorted as CD4+CD127+ cells. Here immunoSEQ multiplex PCR was the method, and the copy in TCRdb shows in-frame clones only, minus some. Among under 30,000 clones listed, almost 98% were seen once. This sequence joins TRBV11-3 and TRBJ2-7; 13 bases match TRBD2. The TCR comes from a human donor with AIRE deficiency. Sequenced material: conventional CD4+ T cells sorted from PBMCs. CDR3 nucleotide sequence: TGTGCCAGCAGCCCAGGACTAGCGGGAGCTAACGAGCAGTACTTC. This translates into CASSPGLAGANEQYF.